The clone carrying this T cell receptor beta chain was recorded only once. The study ran its PCR with 60 Vbeta and 13 Jbeta primers. Measured with immunoSEQ multiplex PCR; TCRdb has only the in-frame clones, and not every one. The sample shows tens of thousands of clones, approximately 63% of them seen only once. The data were obtained in a study of cytomegalovirus exposure and HLA in healthy donors. Donors showed nominal health when sampled, although they likely had unrecorded immune exposures. Trimming cost V 5 bases and J 0 bases, with 14 bases left between them. The CDR3 has 17 amino acids. Germline assignment: CDR1 MNHEY and CDR2 SMNVEV (reference sequence).

The sample comprised PBMCs. The TCR originated in a woman in her thirties in good health and CMV-seronegative. The chain recombines TRBV27 with TRBJ1-6; tentatively, D is TRBD1 (6 bases). The CDR3, as DNA: TGTGCCAGCAGTGACCGCAGAGGGGGCTCCTATAATTCACCCCTCCACTTT. Translating it yields CASSDRRGGSYNSPLHF.